Reported below is one TCR beta chain. Its matching antigen is unknown. The sample is drawn from a study of monozygotic twins with inflammatory bowel disease. Regarding the study as a whole: Repertoire similarity matched across concordant and discordant twins, perhaps owing to limited power. People with IBD had fewer clonotypes in common with others than healthy twins did, especially with disease activity.

Phlebotomy per donor yielded a single 2.5 ml blood sample. The CDR3 has 15 residues. Germline assignment: CDR1 SGHTA and CDR2 FQGNSA. Following a re-call of the 5' RACE reads, TCRdb has one entry per CDR3 protein and lacks DNA. The sample includes 150,000 to 200,000 distinct CDR3 sequences. The sequence was obtained from a human donor with ulcerative colitis or Crohn's disease, or a healthy co-twin of an affected twin (not recorded which). Sequenced input: blood. J is TRBJ2-3 and V is TRBV7-2; TCRdb calls TRBD1, which cannot be checked without DNA. CDR3: CASSHVADRGREQYF.